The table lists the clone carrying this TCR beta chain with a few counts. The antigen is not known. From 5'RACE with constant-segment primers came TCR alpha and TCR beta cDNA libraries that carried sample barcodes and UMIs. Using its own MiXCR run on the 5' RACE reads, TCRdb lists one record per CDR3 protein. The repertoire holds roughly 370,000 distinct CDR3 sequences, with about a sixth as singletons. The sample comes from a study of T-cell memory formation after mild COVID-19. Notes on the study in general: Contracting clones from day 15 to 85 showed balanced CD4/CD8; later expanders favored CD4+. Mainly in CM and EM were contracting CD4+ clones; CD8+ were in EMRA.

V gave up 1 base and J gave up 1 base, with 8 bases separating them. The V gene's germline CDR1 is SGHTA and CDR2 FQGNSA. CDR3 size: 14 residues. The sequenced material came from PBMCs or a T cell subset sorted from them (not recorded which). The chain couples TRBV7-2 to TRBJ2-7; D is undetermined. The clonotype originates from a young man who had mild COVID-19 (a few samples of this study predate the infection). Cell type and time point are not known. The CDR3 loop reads CASSLEPRSYEQYF. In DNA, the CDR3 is TGTGCCAGCAGCTTAGAGCCCCGATCCTACGAGCAGTACTTC.